This is a list of T cell receptor beta chains from one sample in a study of technical replicates of blood from several donors. TCRdb's table, derived via immunoSEQ multiplex PCR, lists solely in-frame clones and lacks some. The sample carries 60,000 to 85,000 clones, 90% to 95% recorded once. Sequences were obtained from T cells isolated from PBMCs. The source of these receptors is a human donor in good health. Each CDR3 is given without its conserved first and last residue. D genes are given only for firm matches.

V gene	J gene	D gene	CDR3 protein
TRBV5-4	TRBJ2-7	TRBD1	ASSLVRGGVPTYEQY
TRBV6-4	TRBJ2-3	-	ASSDSNTDTQY
TRBV27	TRBJ2-1	TRBD2	ASSLRLPSERGSYNEQF
TRBV9	TRBJ2-5	TRBD2	ASSESGAGWGETQY
TRBV27	TRBJ2-1	TRBD1	ASSIGGTGPYNEQF
TRBV5-1	TRBJ2-3	TRBD1	ASSPGTGRNTQY
TRBV7-2	TRBJ1-1	-	ASSLATVLIYTEAF
TRBV19	TRBJ1-3	TRBD1	ASSIDRGQTIY
TRBV11-2	TRBJ1-1	-	ASSLTLNTEAF
TRBV6-5	TRBJ1-2	-	ASSYLPTGNYGYT
TRBV28	TRBJ2-5	-	ASSFFIAAGLQETQY
TRBV9	TRBJ2-7	-	ASSGRSYEQY
TRBV10-3	TRBJ2-3	-	AILADTQY
TRBV5-1	TRBJ2-1	TRBD2	ASSLVLAEDNEQF
TRBV11-3	TRBJ2-7	TRBD1	ASSLRGQDYEQY
TRBV10-3	TRBJ2-5	-	AISESSLETQY
TRBV2	TRBJ1-1	TRBD1	ASSGGQMYTEAF
TRBV6-5	TRBJ2-1	TRBD1	ASSLQGNEQF
TRBV2	TRBJ2-7	-	ASKWRVSYEQY
TRBV28	TRBJ2-1	TRBD1	ASSLVSVSLTGKNEQF
TRBV29-1	TRBJ2-2	TRBD2	SVEGGLAGGISGELF
TRBV5-1	TRBJ2-1	-	ASSGGSDNEQF
TRBV4-2	TRBJ1-1	-	ASSQGRGAF
TRBV5-1	TRBJ2-7	TRBD1	ASSLVSGGISYEQY
TRBV30	TRBJ1-2	-	AWNPGLSNYGYT
TRBV5-8	TRBJ1-5	-	ASREQGWFNQPQH
TRBV5-8	TRBJ1-3	TRBD1	ASSNHRGPGNTIY
TRBV20-1	TRBJ2-5	-	SASPEETQY
TRBV30	TRBJ2-7	TRBD2	AWVESGSGEQY
TRBV27	TRBJ2-7	-	ASSFGTRGEQY
TRBV7-9	TRBJ1-5	-	ASSLGRVGNQPQH
TRBV19	TRBJ1-4	TRBD1	ASSIGRQGNEKLF